Following are 22 T cell receptor beta chains from one sample sequenced in a study of shared clonotypes between healthy human individuals. The data were produced by immunoSEQ multiplex PCR, yet TCRdb's version contains in-frame clones alone and is incomplete. The sample lists approximately 87,000 clones; about 65% were seen once. What was sequenced was memory CD8+ T cells sorted from blood. This sample's subset: CD45RO+ cells pooled with CCR7-negative TemRA cells. The origin of the receptors is a man aged 30-40 years in good health.

The chain couples TRBV7-9 to TRBJ2-5, with TRBD1 as a possible D gene (6 bases). CDR1 is SEHNR and CDR2 is FQNEAQ in the germline V gene (reference sequence). This CDR3 is built from 16 residues. Trimming cost V 2 bases and J 0 bases, with 13 bases left between them. For the CDR3, the DNA is TGTGCCAGCAGCTTATCGAGCAGGGGTTACCAAGAGACCCAGTACTTC. Residues: CASSLSSRGYQETQYF.

V usage is TRBV7-6 and J usage is TRBJ2-1, with D possibly TRBD1 on 5 matching bases. Trimming cost V 2 bases and J 7 bases, with 12 bases left between them. CDR1 is SGHVS, CDR2 FNYEAQ, per germline. The CDR3 spans 14 residues. The CDR3 is CASSLSGSVNEQFF. The DNA of the CDR3 is TGTGCCAGCAGCTTATCAGGGTCGGTTAATGAGCAGTTCTTC.

This clone was detected a few times. The J gene is TRBJ2-2, the V gene TRBV9, with 12 bases aligning to TRBD2. V shed 4 bases, J shed 5 bases, and the junction held 12 bases outside the gene matches. The CDR3 length is 18 residues. Germline V gives CDR1 SGDLS, CDR2 YYNGEE. CDR3 sequence: CASSPHLSSGRATGELFF. CDR3 in DNA: TGTGCCAGCAGCCCCCACCTTTCTAGCGGGAGGGCAACCGGGGAGCTGTTTTTT.

With respect to this clone: A far bigger clonotype differs at one base, so this is likely a read error. The same CDR3 also results from other DNA sequences found in this sample. The rearrangement joins TRBV6-4 to TRBJ2-2, with D possibly TRBD1 on 6 matching bases. CDR1 and CDR2 (germline): MRHNA, SNTAGT. The CDR3 has 14 amino acids. The V gene lost 3 bases and the J gene lost 2 bases, with 7 bases spanning the gap. CDR3 sequence: CASSDGTNTGELFF. CDR3 sequence (DNA): TGTGCCAGCAGTGATGGGACAAACACCGGGGAGCTGTTTTTT.

Only a few counts were recorded for this clone. The J gene is TRBJ1-1, the V gene TRBV2; D call uncertain. Deletions cut 5 bases from V and 2 bases from J, with 9 bases between. The CDR3 is 13 residues long. Looked up from germline, CDR1 is SNHLY and CDR2 is FYNNEI. Here the CDR3 DNA reads TGTGCCAGCAGTTATCAGTCAAACACTGAAGCTTTCTTT. Translating it yields CASSYQSNTEAFF.

In the case of this clone: A far larger clone is a single base away, which makes a read error likely. The conserved phenylalanine or tryptophan is not found at the CDR3 terminus, so this likely reflects a read error. This chain joins TRBV13 and TRBJ2-7; 8 positions agree with TRBD1. V was pared by 2 bases and J by 3 bases, with 3 bases of the junction left unmatched. This CDR3 contains 14 residues. Per germline, CDR1 PRHDT and CDR2 FYEKMQ (reference sequence). The CDR3 region has the DNA TGTGCCAGCAGCTTACAGGGGGCTAGCTACGAGCAGTACCTC. Translating it yields CASSLQGASYEQYL.

The chain carries TRBV10-3 and TRBJ2-5; a weak D match, TRBD2 (6 bases). The CDR3 has 15 amino acids. Germline V gene lookup returns CDR1 ENHRY and CDR2 SYGVKD. Trimming cost V 1 base and J 4 bases, with 13 bases left between them. CDR3 coding DNA: TGTGCCATCAGTGAGTGGGTAGCGGAAAGAGAGACCCAGTACTTC. It translates to CAISEWVAERETQYF.

In DNA form, the CDR3 reads TGCGCCAGCAGCTTATACGGCGATGACACCGGGGAGCTGTTTTTT. Protein product: CASSLYGDDTGELFF. V is TRBV5-1 and J is TRBJ2-2; D is unclear. CDR1 and CDR2 (germline): SGHRS, YFSETQ. Trimming stripped 2 bases from V and 3 bases from J, with 11 bases between. CDR3 length: 15 amino acids.

This clone has a single count. The gene calls are TRBV9 and TRBJ2-1, with TRBD2 as a possible D gene (6 bases). The CDR3 length is 12 residues. V was trimmed by 5 bases and J by 6 bases, leaving 9 bases between them. The germline V gene encodes CDR1 SGDLS and CDR2 YYNGEE. CDR3 DNA sequence: TGTGCCAGCAGAGGGACTGGCAATGAGCAGTTCTTC. Protein sequence: CASRGTGNEQFF.

This clone occurred a few times. The V call is TRBV6-6, the J call TRBJ1-2; TRBD1 aligns across 9 bases. V dropped 2 bases and J dropped 7; count of bases not matched to a gene: 11. CDR3 length: 16 amino acids. Germline V gene data show CDR1 as MNHNY and CDR2 as SVGAGI (reference sequence). CDR3: CASSYPHGQGFGGYTF. The CDR3 DNA follows: TGTGCCAGCAGTTACCCACACGGACAGGGGTTTGGTGGCTACACCTTC.

CDR3 loop: CASNRGREGPQDTQYF. In nucleotides, the CDR3 is TGTGCTAGTAACAGGGGGCGGGAGGGCCCTCAAGATACGCAGTATTTT. The rearrangement uses TRBV27 and TRBJ2-3; tentatively, D is TRBD1 or TRBD2 (9 bases each). The CDR3 spans 16 residues. Germline V CDR1 and CDR2: MNHEY, SMNVEV (reference sequence).

The chain couples TRBV28 to TRBJ2-7; 8 nucleotides match TRBD2. With 3 bases clipped from V and 2 bases from J, the junction kept 15 bases outside the gene matches. This CDR3 is 18 amino acids long. The germline CDR1 and CDR2 sequences are MDHEN and SYDVKM. The CDR3 sequence is CASSFLSREEFYTYEQYF. The CDR3 DNA is TGTGCCAGCAGTTTTCTCTCGCGGGAGGAATTCTATACCTACGAGCAGTACTTC. The whole variable domain, filled in from reference TRBV28 and TRBJ2-7, reads DVKVTQSSRYLVKRTGEKVFLECVQDMDHENMFWYRQDPGLGLRLIYFSYDVKMKEKGDIPEGYSVSREKKERFSLILESASTNQTSMYLCASSFLSREEFYTYEQYFGPGTRLTVT.

The V and J genes are TRBV7-2 and TRBJ2-7, with D hard to call. Germline CDR1 and CDR2: SGHTA and FQGNSA. The CDR3 extends over 12 amino acids. V gave up 3 bases and J gave up 2 bases, with 5 bases separating them. CDR3 in amino acids: CASSFGPYEQYF. CDR3 DNA sequence: TGTGCCAGCAGCTTTGGCCCCTACGAGCAGTACTTC.

This clone was observed a single time. This chain uses TRBV27 with TRBJ2-1, with D uncertain. Germline V gene lookup returns CDR1 MNHEY and CDR2 SMNVEV (reference sequence). The CDR3 has 14 amino acids. The germline V and J ends were trimmed by 4 bases and 8 bases, with 15 bases remaining between them. This chain's CDR3 is CASSSGPYSYEQFF. CDR3 in DNA: TGTGCCAGCAGTTCAGGTCCCTACTCTTATGAGCAGTTCTTC.

The chain employs TRBV27 and TRBJ1-4, with no clear D. This CDR3 has 15 amino acids. Trimming pared 1 base from V and 8 bases from J, leaving 14 bases between. Germline values: CDR1 MNHEY, CDR2 SMNVEV (reference sequence). The CDR3 DNA follows: TGTGCCAGCAGTTTATTGCCCGACTCCGTAGAAAAACTGTTTTTT. Amino acids: CASSLLPDSVEKLFF.

The V gene is TRBV5-1, the J gene TRBJ2-2; tentatively, D is TRBD2 (6 bases). The CDR3 length is 16 residues. Germline lookup yields CDR1 SGHRS and CDR2 YFSETQ. V was clipped by 2 bases and J by 2 bases, with 13 bases between them. CDR3 sequence (DNA): TGCGCCAGCAGCTTCGGGGCGGGATCCAACACCGGGGAGCTGTTTTTT. Translating it yields CASSFGAGSNTGELFF.

The chain uses TRBV5-1 and TRBJ2-7, with TRBD1 matching 8 bases. Germline V gives CDR1 SGHRS, CDR2 YFSETQ. The ends lost 0 bases at V and 0 bases at J; junction bases unmatched: 8. The CDR3 totals 17 residues. The CDR3 is CASSLVFDRGSSYEQYF. CDR3 nucleotides: TGCGCCAGCAGCTTGGTTTTTGACAGGGGCAGCTCCTACGAGCAGTACTTC.

This clone was detected ten times or more. Other DNA sequences from this sample encode an identical CDR3 as well. In DNA, the CDR3 is TGTGCCAGCAGCCCCCGGACAGGGACGGGCTATGGCTACACCTTC. Amino acids: CASSPRTGTGYGYTF. This chain links TRBV7-9 with TRBJ1-2, with 8 bases lining up with TRBD1. With V trimmed by 5 bases and J by 4 bases, 9 bases remained unmatched. CDR3 size: 15 residues. Per germline, CDR1 SEHNR and CDR2 FQNEAQ (reference sequence).

This chain links TRBV10-3 with TRBJ2-3; maybe TRBD2 (7 bases). The CDR3 sequence is 17 residues long. Trimming removed 3 bases at V and 2 bases at J, with 18 bases between. Germline CDR1 and CDR2: ENHRY and SYGVKD. CDR3 protein: CAISDPGEGVLTDTQYF. For the CDR3, the DNA is TGTGCCATCAGTGACCCGGGGGAGGGGGTCCTCACAGATACGCAGTATTTT.

The rearrangement uses TRBV28 and TRBJ2-1, with D possibly being TRBD2 (5 bases). The CDR3 is made up of 11 amino acids. The germline gives CDR1 MDHEN, CDR2 SYDVKM. Trimming removed 4 bases from V and 15 bases from J, with 13 bases in between. CDR3 in amino acids: CASSSRLAWFF. The CDR3 DNA reads as TGTGCCAGCAGTTCCCGCCTAGCATGGTTCTTC.

Only a few counts were recorded for this clone. The chain recombines TRBV27 with TRBJ2-7, with D possibly matching TRBD2 (6 bases). The V gene's germline CDR1 is MNHEY and CDR2 SMNVEV (reference sequence). The CDR3 contains 12 residues. V lost 6 bases, J lost 1 base, and 7 bases lay in between. The CDR3 DNA is TGTGCCAGCAGCGGGAGATCCTACGAGCAGTACTTC. Protein sequence: CASSGRSYEQYF.

This clone was observed at least ten times. The J gene is TRBJ1-1, the V gene TRBV7-8, with 7 bases matching TRBD1. J gave up 0 bases and V 2 bases, and 6 bases lay outside the gene matches. The CDR3 totals 16 residues. Germline values: CDR1 SGHVS, CDR2 FQNEAQ. The CDR3 DNA reads TGTGCCAGCAGCTTATTAGGGGGCACCATGAACACTGAAGCTTTCTTT. Residues: CASSLLGGTMNTEAFF.